Below, 32 T cell receptor beta chains from the same sample are listed, as sequenced in a study of blood T cell repertoires in COVID-19. Sequenced by immunoSEQ multiplex PCR; TCRdb stores in-frame clones only, minus some. The sample lists more than 250,000 clones, approximately 87% occurring once. The material sequenced was PBMCs or T cells enriched from blood (not recorded which). All receptors derive from a woman aged 25-40 years who had recovered from COVID-19.

The rearrangement uses TRBV7-9 and TRBJ1-5; D ambiguous. CDR1 is SEHNR, CDR2 FQNEAQ, per germline (reference sequence). The CDR3 covers 13 residues. V was cut by 1 base and J by 7 bases, with 8 bases left in between. The CDR3, as DNA: TGTGCCAGCAGCTTAGAGGGAGGACAGCCCCAGCATTTT. This gives the protein CASSLEGGQPQHF.

The rearrangement links TRBV2 to TRBJ2-1; 8 positions match TRBD2. Trimming cost V 3 bases and J 7 bases; bases outside gene matches: 14. This CDR3 spans 17 amino acids. Germline values: CDR1 SNHLY, CDR2 FYNNEI. The CDR3 nucleotides are TGTGCCAGCAGTGAGGATCTTGGCGGGGGGTTCTGGAATGAGCAGTTCTTC. The encoded protein is CASSEDLGGGFWNEQFF.

The genes are TRBV3-1 (or the pseudogene TRBV3-2) and TRBJ1-2; D uncertain. Germline-derived CDR1 and CDR2 are LGHDT and YNNKEL (reference sequence). The CDR3 is 12 residues long. V lost 5 bases to trimming and J lost 6 bases, with 10 bases between them. The chain's CDR3 is CASSGRQNGYTF. The CDR3 coding sequence is TGTGCCAGCAGCGGCCGTCAGAATGGCTACACCTTC.

The J gene is TRBJ1-2, the V gene TRBV5-6, with 8 bases identical to TRBD1. CDR3 length: 13 residues. CDR1 SGHDT and CDR2 YYEEEE come from the germline V gene. After removal of 5 bases from V and 4 bases from J, the junction contained 4 bases not matched to a gene. The CDR3 nucleotides read TGTGCCAGCAGGGACAGGGTGGGCTATGGCTACACCTTC. Encoded protein: CASRDRVGYGYTF. Together with reference TRBV5-6 and TRBJ1-2, the CDR3 gives the full variable domain: DAGVTQSPTHLIKTRGQQVTLRCSPKSGHDTVSWYQQALGQGPQFIFQYYEEEERQRGNFPDRFSGHQFPNYSSELNVNALLLGDSALYLCASRDRVGYGYTFGSGTRLTVV.

The gene calls are TRBV5-8 and TRBJ1-4, with a tentative D call TRBD1 (6 bases). Trimming pared 6 bases from V and 3 bases from J, leaving 15 bases between. CDR3 length equals 15 residues. Germline lookup yields CDR1 SGHTS and CDR2 YDEGEE. The CDR3 loop reads CASNPLRGPNEKLFF. The CDR3 DNA reads as TGTGCCAGCAACCCTCTCAGGGGTCCTAATGAAAAACTGTTTTTT.

The genes are TRBV5-1 and TRBJ1-2, with D unresolved. The CDR3 sequence is 14 residues long. Per the germline V gene, CDR1 is SGHRS and CDR2 is YFSETQ. V shed 1 base and J shed 3 bases, with 10 bases lying between them. The CDR3 nucleotides read TGCGCCAGCAGCTTGACGGGGATCGACTATGGCTACACCTTC. Residues: CASSLTGIDYGYTF. The full variable domain, completed using reference TRBV5-1 and TRBJ1-2, is KAGVTQTPRYLIKTRGQQVTLSCSPISGHRSVSWYQQTPGQGLQFLFEYFSETQRNKGNFPGRFSGRQFSNSRSEMNVSTLELGDSALYLCASSLTGIDYGYTFGSGTRLTVV.

The rearrangement uses TRBV29-1 and TRBJ1-2; 8 nucleotides match TRBD1. Looked up from germline, CDR1 is SQVTM and CDR2 is ANQGSEA. V lost 4 bases, J lost 8 bases, and 12 bases stayed unmatched. This CDR3 is 14 amino acids long. CDR3 bases: TGCAGCGTTGTGTCGGGGCAGGGGGCATGGGGCTACACCTTC. Encoded protein: CSVVSGQGAWGYTF.

The rearrangement links TRBV11-2 to TRBJ2-2, with 7 positions matching TRBD1. Germline-derived CDR1 and CDR2 are SGHAT and FQNNGV. This CDR3 has 14 residues. J gave up 11 bases and V 1 base, and 7 bases lay outside the gene matches. Written as DNA, the CDR3 is TGTGCCAGCAGCTTAGTGGCAGGGGGTAGAGAGCTGTTTTTT. It yields the protein CASSLVAGGRELFF.

The V gene is TRBV2, the J gene TRBJ2-2; TRBD1 matches 7 bases. This CDR3 is built from 16 residues. Germline CDR1 is SNHLY and CDR2 is FYNNEI. Losses at the gene ends were 4 bases for V and 2 bases for J; bases not matched to a gene: 7. CDR3 sequence reads: CASSVQGMANTGELFF. CDR3 sequence (DNA): TGTGCCAGCAGTGTACAGGGGATGGCTAACACCGGGGAGCTGTTTTTT. Full variable domain (rest looked up from reference TRBV2 and TRBJ2-2): EPEVTQTPSHQVTQMGQEVILRCVPISNHLYFYWYRQILGQKVEFLVSFYNNEISEKSEIFDDQFSVERPDGSNFTLKIRSTKLEDSAMYFCASSVQGMANTGELFFGEGSRLTVL.

J is TRBJ2-2 and V is TRBV5-4; D might be TRBD2 (6 bases). Trimming removed 0 bases from V and 5 bases from J, with 8 bases in between. The CDR3 has 14 amino acids. The germline V gene has CDR1 SGHNT and CDR2 YYREEE (reference sequence). The CDR3 is CASSLAGGTGELFF. CDR3 DNA sequence: TGTGCCAGCAGCTTGGCTGGGGGGACCGGGGAGCTGTTTTTT.

The gene calls are TRBV7-9 and TRBJ2-7; 10 bases are a match to TRBD1. With V trimmed by 2 bases and J by 4 bases, 5 bases remained unmatched. Germline V gene data show CDR1 as SEHNR and CDR2 as FQNEAQ (reference sequence). The CDR3 is 15 residues long. In nucleotides, the CDR3 is TGTGCCAGCAGCTTACTGGGACAGGGGCATTACGAGCAGTACTTC. It translates to CASSLLGQGHYEQYF.

The rearrangement links TRBV19 to TRBJ2-5, with TRBD1 matching 11 bases. The CDR3 extends over 16 amino acids. The germline CDR1 and CDR2 sequences are LNHDA and SQIVND (reference sequence). V lost 6 bases to trimming and J lost 4 bases; unmatched junction nucleotides: 10. The CDR3 region is CASRNPGQGDGETQYF. Here the CDR3 DNA reads TGTGCCAGTAGGAACCCGGGACAGGGGGATGGAGAGACCCAGTACTTC.

The chain links TRBV7-9 to TRBJ1-6; 9 bases agree with TRBD1. Germline V gene lookup returns CDR1 SEHNR and CDR2 FQNEAQ (reference sequence). The CDR3 is 14 residues long. With V trimmed by 5 bases and J by 9 bases, 5 bases remained unmatched. The CDR3 loop is CASSAQGAGSPLHF. The CDR3 DNA follows: TGTGCCAGCAGCGCACAGGGGGCTGGTTCACCCCTCCACTTT.

V gene TRBV21-1 combines with J gene TRBJ1-5; the table's D call TRBD1 went unverified against the DNA. TRBV21-1 is assigned pseudogene status. The CDR3 consists of 17 residues. This CDR3 reads CASSKGKDQGSNQPQHF. The CDR3, as DNA: TGTGCCAGCAGCAAAGGAAAGGACCAGGGTAGCAATCAGCCCCAGCATTTT.

This chain uses TRBV5-1 with TRBJ1-1; D may be TRBD1 (6 bases). The germline CDR1 and CDR2 sequences are SGHRS and YFSETQ. V lost 4 bases to trimming and J lost 1 base, with 11 bases between them. This CDR3 is 14 amino acids long. CDR3 loop: CASSAGDTNTEAFF. The CDR3 nucleotides read TGCGCCAGCAGCGCTGGGGACACGAACACTGAAGCTTTCTTT.

This sequence joins TRBV7-8 and TRBJ2-1; D gene uncertain. Germline values: CDR1 SGHVS, CDR2 FQNEAQ. The CDR3 is made up of 13 amino acids. V was pared by 1 base and J by 6 bases, with 7 bases between. The CDR3 sequence is CASSLGPGNEQFF. In nucleotides, the CDR3 is TGTGCCAGCAGCTTAGGCCCAGGCAATGAGCAGTTCTTC.

The genes are TRBV7-3 and TRBJ2-7; a possible D gene is TRBD1 (6 bases). Germline V gene data show CDR1 as SGHTA and CDR2 as FQGTGA. Trimming cost V 1 base and J 3 bases, with 7 bases left between them. The CDR3 totals 13 residues. The CDR3 here is CASSLRGGYEQYF. CDR3 bases: TGTGCCAGCAGCTTAAGAGGGGGCTACGAGCAGTACTTC. Variable domain in full (rest from reference TRBV7-3 and TRBJ2-7): GAGVSQTPSNKVTEKGKYVELRCDPISGHTALYWYRQSLGQGPEFLIYFQGTGAADDSGLPNDRFFAVRPEGSVSTLKIQRTERGDSAVYLCASSLRGGYEQYFGPGTRLTVT.

DNA for the CDR3: TGCGCCAGCAGCCAAGGTATGGGGCTGGTCTGGGAGACCCAGTACTTC. Encoded protein: CASSQGMGLVWETQYF. V usage is TRBV4-1 and J usage is TRBJ2-5; tentative D call: TRBD1 (5 bases). V lost 1 base, J lost 5 bases, and 17 bases lay in between. CDR3 size: 16 residues. Per germline, CDR1 MGHRA and CDR2 YSYEKL.

The genes are TRBV11-2 and TRBJ2-7; TRBD1 matches 8 bases. Looked up from germline, CDR1 is SGHAT and CDR2 is FQNNGV. J gave up 9 bases and V 1 base, and 2 bases lay outside the gene matches. This CDR3 has 12 residues. CDR3 in amino acids: CASSLAGQGQYF. CDR3 DNA: TGTGCCAGCAGCTTAGCCGGACAGGGGCAGTACTTC. The full variable domain, with the rest looked up from reference TRBV11-2 and TRBJ2-7, is EAGVAQSPRYKIIEKRQSVAFWCNPISGHATLYWYQQILGQGPKLLIQFQNNGVVDDSQLPKDRFSAERLKGVDSTLKIQPAKLEDSAVYLCASSLAGQGQYFGPGTRLTVT.

This chain joins TRBV19 and TRBJ1-1, with D tentatively TRBD1 (5 bases). The CDR3 runs to 15 residues. V was trimmed by 2 bases and J by 4 bases, leaving 14 bases between them. From germline, CDR1 is LNHDA and CDR2 SQIVND (reference sequence). The CDR3 reads CASSIKGGGSTEAFF. CDR3 sequence (DNA): TGTGCCAGTAGTATAAAAGGTGGGGGGAGCACTGAAGCTTTCTTT.

The rearrangement joins TRBV7-9 to TRBJ1-2; no clear D. V lost 2 bases and J lost 5, with 24 bases in between. Germline CDR1 and CDR2: SEHNR and FQNEAQ (reference sequence). This CDR3 region has 18 residues. CDR3 sequence (DNA): TGTGCCAGCAGCTTATTAGGTGGCGGAGGAGCGCTGCAATATGGCTACACCTTC. This encodes CASSLLGGGGALQYGYTF.

The J gene is TRBJ2-7, the V gene TRBV5-1; TRBD2 matches at 11 bases. The CDR3 is made up of 17 amino acids. Germline V gene lookup returns CDR1 SGHRS and CDR2 YFSETQ. The V segment lost 4 bases and the J segment 2 bases; nucleotides outside the gene matches: 11. CDR3 loop: CASSLDIGTSGTYEQYF. The CDR3 DNA follows: TGCGCCAGCAGCCTTGATATCGGGACTAGCGGTACCTACGAGCAGTACTTC.

Here the CDR3 reads CASSHARDPHGYTF. Here the CDR3 DNA reads TGCGCCAGCAGCCACGCTCGGGATCCCCACGGCTACACCTTC. The chain links TRBV4-3 to TRBJ1-2; D is unclear. The germline V gene encodes CDR1 LGHNA and CDR2 YSLEER. The germline V and J ends were trimmed by 3 bases and 8 bases, with 16 bases remaining between them. CDR3 size: 14 residues.

The rearrangement links TRBV15 to TRBJ2-7, with 7 bases fitting TRBD2. Germline-derived CDR1 and CDR2 are LNHNV and YYDKDF (reference sequence). This CDR3 is 17 amino acids long. The trim removed 0 bases at V and 0 bases at J, leaving 8 bases unmatched. DNA for the CDR3: TGTGCCACCAGCAGAGATTCCATTCGGGACTACTCCTACGAGCAGTACTTC. Protein product: CATSRDSIRDYSYEQYF.

The chain joins TRBV20-1 to TRBJ1-2; D perhaps matches TRBD1 (5 bases). CDR1 and CDR2 from the germline V gene are DFQATT and SNEGSKA (reference sequence). The V end was cut by 3 bases, the J end by 8 bases, with 16 bases between. This CDR3 is built from 13 residues. The chain's CDR3 is CSASTGRAGGYTF. CDR3 bases: TGCAGTGCTAGTACGGGACGGGCGGGGGGCTACACCTTC.

This clone was counted between two and nine times. The chain carries TRBV7-9 and TRBJ1-2, with D uncertain. This CDR3 contains 12 residues. The V end lost 5 bases, the J end lost 4 bases, and 8 bases lay between the germline ends. Germline V gene data show CDR1 as SEHNR and CDR2 as FQNEAQ (reference sequence). In DNA, the CDR3 is TGTGCCAGCAGCCCCCTAACCTATGGCTACACCTTC. It translates to CASSPLTYGYTF.

J is TRBJ2-7 and V is TRBV4-3, with 9 bases identical to TRBD1. Trimming removed 0 bases from V and 5 bases from J; junction bases left unmatched: 5. The CDR3 extends over 15 amino acids. The germline V gene encodes CDR1 LGHNA and CDR2 YSLEER. CDR3 sequence reads: CASSQEWDREDEQYF. The CDR3 coding sequence is TGCGCCAGCAGCCAAGAGTGGGACAGGGAAGACGAGCAGTACTTC.

The CDR3 DNA reads TGTGCCAGCAGCTCAAGCTACAGGTTTGAAGCTTTCTTT. Its protein is CASSSSYRFEAFF. This chain connects TRBV3-1 (or the pseudogene TRBV3-2) to TRBJ1-1, with a weak D call TRBD1 (5 bases). Germline CDR1 is LGHDT and CDR2 is YNNKEL (reference sequence). CDR3 length equals 13 residues. V was clipped by 5 bases and J by 7 bases, with 14 bases between them.

The chain has TRBV19 and TRBJ2-1; 10 positions match TRBD2. This CDR3 is built from 17 residues. Looked up from germline, CDR1 is LNHDA and CDR2 is SQIVND (reference sequence). V shed 10 bases, J shed 6 bases, and the junction held 18 bases outside the gene matches. CDR3 sequence reads: CATSGAPSGGYFNEQFF. CDR3 DNA: TGTGCCACCTCAGGGGCACCTAGCGGGGGATATTTCAATGAGCAGTTCTTC.

The chain recombines TRBV2 with TRBJ1-2; possibly TRBD1 for D (6 bases). V shed 6 bases and J shed 6 bases, with 14 bases lying between them. CDR1 is SNHLY and CDR2 is FYNNEI in the germline V gene. This CDR3 is 13 amino acids long. CDR3: CASSPDSGDGYTF. For the CDR3, the DNA is TGTGCCAGCAGCCCCGACTCAGGGGATGGCTACACCTTC.

The chain couples TRBV6-5 to TRBJ1-5; perhaps TRBD1 as D (6 bases). This CDR3 has 14 amino acids. Looked up from germline, CDR1 is MNHEY and CDR2 is SVGAGI. The germline V and J ends were trimmed by 2 bases and 11 bases, with 16 bases remaining between them. The CDR3 coding sequence is TGTGCCAGCAGTTACGGGGACATTAGAGCAGCCCAGCATTTT. Amino acid sequence: CASSYGDIRAAQHF.

V and J are TRBV7-9 and TRBJ1-2; D is possibly TRBD1 (6 bases). CDR3 length: 15 amino acids. The germline gives CDR1 SEHNR, CDR2 FQNEAQ (reference sequence). The V gene lost 4 bases and the J gene lost 8 bases, with 20 bases spanning the gap. CDR3 sequence: CASSSPGGRKGGYTF. CDR3 DNA sequence: TGTGCCAGCAGCTCACCGGGGGGGCGGAAAGGAGGCTACACCTTC.